This T cell receptor beta chain was captured by sequencing in a study of T cells after yellow fever vaccination. This CDR3 has 14 amino acids. Trimming left V 4 bases short and J 1 base short, with 10 bases between. Germline CDR1 is LGHNA and CDR2 is YSLEER. TCRdb fed the 5' RACE reads into MiXCR, producing one record per CDR3 protein. The data hold some 200,000 distinct CDR3 sequences, with 3% to 3.5% observed a single time. At least ten counts were recorded for this clonotype. No antigen is known for it. Study findings and constraints: Contamination of FACS-sorted repertoires by abundant clonotypes from the bulk population could occur. Weaker overall was a secondary response that nonetheless peaked faster, on day 5 versus 15.

V gene TRBV4-3 combines with J gene TRBJ1-2, with TRBD1 as a possible D gene (6 bases). This TCR was sampled from a man aged 18 to 29 who received the YFV17D yellow fever vaccine. Sequenced here: CD4+ T cells sorted from PBMCs, sampled 10 days after the yellow fever booster vaccination. The CDR3, as DNA: TGCGCCAGCAGCCGAGAGGGGGTTAACTATGGCTACACCTTC. This encodes CASSREGVNYGYTF.